This T cell receptor (beta chain) was identified in a study of blood T cell repertoires in COVID-19 (dated by TCRdb to 2020 to 2021). Regarding the study in general: The collaborator samples originated in the United States, Italy and Spain and spanned the acute and convalescent phases of COVID-19. A freely available public database, intended as a resource for researchers studying the immune response to SARS-CoV-2, is where the repertoires were released. Where available, HLA class I and class II types were taken from metadata supplied by the sample provider and were not determined by assay-based typing. Deeply sampled blood TCRbeta repertoires from subjects exposed to, actively infected with, or recovered from COVID-19 were included in the dataset. The prospective study material was composed of cDNA or gDNA derived from T cells, B-cell-depleted T cells, or PBMCs. Samples were obtained from the ongoing ImmuneRACE study (first 160 participants) and from about 1,300 subjects provided by 6 global collaborators. A de-identified subject ID, COVID-19 status, age in years and sex were almost always included in the sample metadata. Paper-wide results and their limitations: The amount of clinical and demographic metadata varied by source and participant and was provided uncurated.

This clone appeared a few times. It has no known antigen specificity. The record has no base qualities; no much larger clone is one base away. The immunoSEQ Assay, a bias-controlled multiplex PCR, was used to amplify TCRbeta CDR3 regions from genomic DNA. The paper's data handling went like this. Within the assay, amplification of reference gene primers was used to estimate how many nucleated cells each sample contained. To quantify the absolute abundance of each unique TCRbeta CDR3 rearrangement, sequence reads were collapsed and filtered. For each sample, productive Simpson clonality was calculated as the square root of Simpson's diversity index over productive rearrangements. As stored in TCRdb, this immuneACCESS dataset retains in-frame rearrangements with V and J assigned. A fraction of the clones does not appear; measured against another copy, unresolved V genes explain less than half of the discrepancy, and the remainder lacks a known reason. That table supplies the V and J calls and clone size; D and trimming were determined from the DNA. This sample is represented by some 37,000 clones; about 90% of them were singletons. Roughly 10% of the sample rests with the top ten.

According to the germline V gene, CDR1 reads MDHEN and CDR2 reads SYDVKM. From the cysteine up to the phenylalanine, the CDR3 has a length of 12 residues. Of all the DNA, just the CDR3 is kept, 36 bases in frame from base 1. Trimming removed 4 bases from V and 7 bases from J, leaving 10 bases between the germline ends. Whole blood was collected in K2EDTA tubes by collaborating institutions according to the institutions' own protocols. For TCRbeta analysis, collaborators shipped samples as frozen whole blood, isolated PBMCs, or DNA extracted from either of those sample types. The sequence is built from TRBV28 and TRBJ1-2; 6 matching bases give a weak D call of TRBD1. This TCR came from a woman between 65 and 79 years old with acute or convalescent COVID-19. Sequenced: peripheral blood. The CDR3: CASSSQGFGYTF. The nucleotide sequence reads as follows: TGTGCCAGCAGTTCGCAGGGGTTTGGCTACACCTTC.